This T cell receptor (beta chain) was identified in a study of response to subunit inactivated influenza vaccine. This clonotype has only a few counts. TCRdb independently ran MiXCR on the RT-PCR reads; one entry per CDR3 protein. The data hold hundreds of thousands of distinct CDR3 sequences, with 6% to 9% observed a single time. Germline CDR1 reads SGDLS; CDR2 reads YYNGEE. After removal of 0 bases from V and 2 bases from J, the junction contained 7 bases not matched to a gene. This CDR3 contains 18 residues. This rearrangement joins TRBV9 to TRBJ2-1; 11 positions agree with TRBD2. Sequenced here: PBMCs from blood, sampled 23 months after vaccination. The sequence derives from a man between 45 and 75 years old who received an inactivated influenza vaccine. The CDR3, as DNA: TGTGCCAGCAGCGTAGATCCGACTAGCGGGGTTCCCTACAATGAGCAGTTCTTC. Protein product: CASSVDPTSGVPYNEQFF.